The rows below give T cell receptor beta chains drawn from one sample of a study of OX40 agonist ivuxolimab in advanced cancers. The assay was immunoSEQ multiplex PCR, and TCRdb's table has in-frame clones only and misses some. This table holds some 77,000 clones, roughly 84% found once. The sequenced sample was CD4+ or CD8+ T cells sorted from blood, obtained in a trial of the OX40 agonist ivuxolimab. The receptors were sampled from an adult with an advanced solid tumor such as melanoma, head and neck, liver or kidney cancer. CDR3s include the opening cysteine and the closing phenylalanine or tryptophan. The D gene is left open where the match is weak. Not all rows give a size; the values are once, few, many and, for expanded clones, a class.

V: TRBV7-9
D: .
size: .
J: TRBJ2-1
DNA: TGTGCCAGCAGCCCCCGGACTAATTTCGAGCAGTTCTTC
CDR3: CASSPRTNFEQFF

V: TRBV15
D: TRBD1
size: .
J: TRBJ2-3
DNA: TGTGCCACCAGCAGCGATTACAGGGGGCGGACGACCACAGATACGCAGTATTTT
CDR3: CATSSDYRGRTTTDTQYF

V: TRBV19
D: TRBD2
size: .
J: TRBJ2-3
DNA: TGTGCCAGTAGGACGGGGGGGGCAGATACGCAGTATTTT
CDR3: CASRTGGADTQYF

V: TRBV4-1
D: .
size: .
J: TRBJ1-5
DNA: TGCGCCAGCAGCCAAGATGATCAGCCCCAGCATTTT
CDR3: CASSQDDQPQHF

V: TRBV18
D: .
size: .
J: TRBJ1-4
DNA: TGTGCCAGCTCACCATGGAGTTTGGCGGATGCAACTAATGAAAAACTGTTTTTT
CDR3: CASSPWSLADATNEKLFF

V: TRBV29-1
D: .
size: .
J: TRBJ2-4
DNA: TGCAGCGTCCGGACCTTATTAGCCAAAAACATTCAGTACTTC
CDR3: CSVRTLLAKNIQYF

V: TRBV6-5
D: .
size: .
J: TRBJ1-6
DNA: TGTGCCAGCATTGTAGGACAATCAGCCTCACCCCTCCACTTT
CDR3: CASIVGQSASPLHF

V: TRBV2
D: TRBD1
size: .
J: TRBJ2-7
DNA: TGTGCCAGCAGTGAAGCCGGGACAGGGAACGAGCAGTACTTC
CDR3: CASSEAGTGNEQYF

V: TRBV27
D: .
size: .
J: TRBJ2-3
DNA: TGTGCCAGCAGTCTAACGGGAGTGGGCACAGATACGCAGTATTTT
CDR3: CASSLTGVGTDTQYF

V: TRBV7-2
D: .
size: .
J: TRBJ1-5
DNA: TGTGCCAGCAGCTTAGTGGCAGGGCCGAAAGGTCAGCCCCAGCATTTT
CDR3: CASSLVAGPKGQPQHF

V: TRBV10-3
D: .
size: .
J: TRBJ1-1
DNA: .
CDR3: CAISVGSGASFF

V: TRBV28
D: .
size: .
J: TRBJ1-5
DNA: TGTGCCAGCAGCTCCCTAGTTGGGGGTGGCGGTCAGCCCCAGCATTTT
CDR3: CASSSLVGGGGQPQHF

V: TRBV30
D: .
size: few
J: TRBJ1-5
DNA: TGTGCCTTAGGACAGCCCAATCAGCCCCAGCATTTT
CDR3: CALGQPNQPQHF

V: TRBV10-3
D: TRBD2
size: .
J: TRBJ2-3
DNA: TGTGCCATCAGTGAAACTAGCGGGAGCACAGATACGCAGTATTTT
CDR3: CAISETSGSTDTQYF

V: TRBV5-1
D: .
size: .
J: TRBJ2-7
DNA: TGCGCCAGCAGCTCATACACAGGGTTGGGGGCAAGCTCCTACGAGCAGTACTTC
CDR3: CASSSYTGLGASSYEQYF

V: TRBV7-3
D: .
size: few
J: TRBJ2-3
DNA: TGTGCCAGCAGCTATAGGGGTAGGGATACGCAGTATTTT
CDR3: CASSYRGRDTQYF

V: TRBV5-1
D: .
size: .
J: TRBJ2-5
DNA: TGCGCCAGCAGCTTTTGGGGGCTAGGTCAAGAGACCCAGTACTTC
CDR3: CASSFWGLGQETQYF

V: TRBV6-1
D: .
size: .
J: TRBJ2-2
DNA: TGTGCCAGCAGTGACTGGACAGCGAACACCGGGGAGCTGTTTTTT
CDR3: CASSDWTANTGELFF

V: TRBV7-2
D: TRBD1
size: .
J: TRBJ2-7
DNA: TGTGCCAGCAGCCTAGACAGGGGGGGATTCTACGAGCAGTACTTC
CDR3: CASSLDRGGFYEQYF

V: TRBV6-6
D: .
size: .
J: TRBJ2-7
DNA: TGTGCCAGCAGTTCCACGGGGTCCAGCTACGAGCAGTACTTC
CDR3: CASSSTGSSYEQYF

V: TRBV11-2
D: TRBD2
size: .
J: TRBJ2-3
DNA: TGTGCCAGCAGCCCCTTGTTTGGACTAGGGAATGGTAGCACAGATACGCAGTATTTT
CDR3: CASSPLFGLGNGSTDTQYF

V: TRBV19
D: .
size: .
J: TRBJ2-1
DNA: TGTGCCACCAAGGCGGCTTCTTGGGACAATGAGCAGTTCTTC
CDR3: CATKAASWDNEQFF

V: TRBV7-8
D: TRBD1
size: .
J: TRBJ1-6
DNA: TGTGCCAGCAGCTCGACAGGGGGTAATTCACCCCTCCACTTT
CDR3: CASSSTGGNSPLHF

V: TRBV19
D: .
size: .
J: TRBJ1-5
DNA: TGTGCCAGTCGGAATACAGGAAATAGCAATCAGCCCCAGCATTTT
CDR3: CASRNTGNSNQPQHF

V: TRBV5-1
D: .
size: .
J: TRBJ1-1
DNA: TGCGCCAGCAGCTTGGATGTCGGGGGGAGACCTTTCTTT
CDR3: CASSLDVGGRPFF

V: TRBV5-5
D: TRBD2
size: .
J: TRBJ2-7
DNA: TGTGCCAGCAGCTTCGGCCTAGCGGGGGGACCCTACGAGCAGTACTTC
CDR3: CASSFGLAGGPYEQYF

V: TRBV2
D: .
size: .
J: TRBJ1-5
DNA: TGTGCCAGCATTCTGGACCGGGGGTCCTATCAGCCCCAGCATTTT
CDR3: CASILDRGSYQPQHF

V: TRBV10-3
D: .
size: .
J: TRBJ2-7
DNA: TGTGCCATCAGTCGGGGCCTGTCGACCTCCTACGAGCAGTACTTC
CDR3: CAISRGLSTSYEQYF

V: TRBV7-5
D: .
size: .
J: TRBJ1-6
DNA: TGTGTCAGAAGCTTAGCTGGGGAGGCCTATAATTCACCCCTCCACTTT
CDR3: CVRSLAGEAYNSPLHF

V: TRBV5-1
D: TRBD1
size: .
J: TRBJ2-2
DNA: TGCGCCAGCAGCTCATCCGGGACAGCGAACACCGGGGAGCTGTTTTTT
CDR3: CASSSSGTANTGELFF

V: TRBV5-4
D: TRBD1
size: once
J: TRBJ1-2
DNA: TGTGCCAGCAGCCACTCGAGACAGGGAGGCTACACCTTC
CDR3: CASSHSRQGGYTF

V: TRBV5-4
D: .
size: .
J: TRBJ2-2
DNA: TGTGCCAGCAGCCTGGGGACATTAACCTACACCGGGGAGCTGTTTTTT
CDR3: CASSLGTLTYTGELFF

V: TRBV4-3
D: TRBD2
size: .
J: TRBJ2-7
DNA: TGCGCCAGCAGCCAAGAGGGCGGGGGGGGCAGCTCCTACGAGCAGTACTTC
CDR3: CASSQEGGGGSSYEQYF

V: TRBV5-1
D: .
size: .
J: TRBJ1-6
DNA: TGCGCCAGCAGCTTGGGCGCAGGAGACAATAATTCACCCCTCCACTTT
CDR3: CASSLGAGDNNSPLHF

V: TRBV6-1
D: .
size: .
J: TRBJ1-5
DNA: TGTGCCAGCAGTGAATGGGGTAGTCAGCCCCAGCATTTT
CDR3: CASSEWGSQPQHF

V: TRBV28
D: .
size: once
J: TRBJ1-2
DNA: TGTGCCAGCAGTTCGCACCAGCCCCGACAGGTGGGGGACTATGGCTACACCTTC
CDR3: CASSSHQPRQVGDYGYTF

V: TRBV7-3
D: .
size: .
J: TRBJ2-5
DNA: TGTGCCAGCAGCCCTCAGATCCAAGAGACCCAGTACTTC
CDR3: CASSPQIQETQYF

V: TRBV29-1
D: .
size: .
J: TRBJ1-1
DNA: TGCAGCGCGACCAGGGGCTCGAACACTGAAGCTTTCTTT
CDR3: CSATRGSNTEAFF

V: TRBV19
D: .
size: few
J: TRBJ1-2
DNA: TGTGCCAGTAGTATCCCAGGCAGGGATGGCTACACCTTC
CDR3: CASSIPGRDGYTF

V: TRBV6-6
D: .
size: .
J: TRBJ2-5
DNA: TGTGCCAGCAGGGGACTCGACCAAGAGACCCAGTACTTC
CDR3: CASRGLDQETQYF

V: TRBV5-1
D: .
size: .
J: TRBJ1-3
DNA: TGCGCCAGCAGAGCGCCGGGGCTCGCTGGAAACACCATATATTTT
CDR3: CASRAPGLAGNTIYF

V: TRBV9
D: .
size: .
J: TRBJ1-1
DNA: TGTGCCAGCAGCCCAAGGACGGGAGGACCGATGAACACTGAAGCTTTCTTT
CDR3: CASSPRTGGPMNTEAFF

V: TRBV7-9
D: .
size: .
J: TRBJ1-1
DNA: TGTGCCAGCAGCTCCGGACAGATTAACACTGAAGCTTTCTTT
CDR3: CASSSGQINTEAFF

V: TRBV2
D: .
size: few
J: TRBJ1-2
DNA: TGTGCCAGCAGTGAATCGAGGGGATCCTATGGCTACACCTTC
CDR3: CASSESRGSYGYTF

V: TRBV28
D: .
size: few
J: TRBJ1-4
DNA: TGTGCCAGCACCGCCGCAGGTGAAAAACTGTTTTTT
CDR3: CASTAAGEKLFF

V: TRBV5-4
D: .
size: .
J: TRBJ2-1
DNA: TGTGCCAGCAGCCAGAGACAACCCAATGAGCAGTTCTTC
CDR3: CASSQRQPNEQFF

V: TRBV5-1
D: .
size: .
J: TRBJ2-3
DNA: TGCGCCAGCAGCTTGGCCGGACAGAGCACAGATACGCAGTATTTT
CDR3: CASSLAGQSTDTQYF

V: TRBV2
D: TRBD1
size: .
J: TRBJ2-7
DNA: TGTGCCAGCAAAACAGGGGCGAGGCACTACGAGCAGTACTTC
CDR3: CASKTGARHYEQYF

V: TRBV27
D: .
size: .
J: TRBJ1-2
DNA: TGTGCCAGCAGTTTAGATTTCCGCAGTAGCTATGGCTACACCTTC
CDR3: CASSLDFRSSYGYTF

V: TRBV5-1
D: TRBD1
size: .
J: TRBJ1-1
DNA: TGCGCCAGCAGCATCGCCCGGGACAGGGTCATGAACACTGAAGCTTTCTTT
CDR3: CASSIARDRVMNTEAFF

V: TRBV5-6
D: .
size: .
J: TRBJ2-7
DNA: TGTGCCAGCAGCCTTAGGACACCCCGGCCCTCCTACGAGCAGTACTTC
CDR3: CASSLRTPRPSYEQYF

V: TRBV5-4
D: .
size: .
J: TRBJ1-1
DNA: TGTGCCAGCAGCGTCTATAGGGCTACTGAAGCTTTCTTT
CDR3: CASSVYRATEAFF